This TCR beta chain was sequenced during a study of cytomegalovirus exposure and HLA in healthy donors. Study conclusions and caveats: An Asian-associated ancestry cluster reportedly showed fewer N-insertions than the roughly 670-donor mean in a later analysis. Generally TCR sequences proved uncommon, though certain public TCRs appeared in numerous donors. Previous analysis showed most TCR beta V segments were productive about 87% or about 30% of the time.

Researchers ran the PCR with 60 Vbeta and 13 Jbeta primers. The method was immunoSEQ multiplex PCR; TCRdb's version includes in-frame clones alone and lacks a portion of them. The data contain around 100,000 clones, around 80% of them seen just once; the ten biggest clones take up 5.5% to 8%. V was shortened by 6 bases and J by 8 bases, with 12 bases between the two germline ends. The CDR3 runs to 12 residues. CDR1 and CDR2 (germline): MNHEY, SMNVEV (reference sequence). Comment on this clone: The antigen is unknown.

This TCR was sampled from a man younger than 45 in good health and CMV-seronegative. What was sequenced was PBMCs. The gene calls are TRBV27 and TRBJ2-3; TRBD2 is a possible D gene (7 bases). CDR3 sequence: CASRGGGGTQYF. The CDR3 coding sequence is TGTGCCAGCAGGGGGGGAGGGGGTACGCAGTATTTT.